The 19 T cell receptor beta chains below were found in one sample sequenced in a study of T cell changes during pregnancy in multiple sclerosis. Method: immunoSEQ multiplex PCR; TCRdb's copy keeps in-frame clones and lacks some. The repertoire holds 35,000 to 55,000 clones, with about 88% as singletons. Sequencing used CD8+ T cells from peripheral blood mononuclear cells, obtained after pregnancy. Receptors originate from a female donor in good health, enrolled as a control in a pregnancy study.

The rearrangement joins TRBV13 to TRBJ1-2; weak D call: TRBD1 (5 bases). The germline V gene encodes CDR1 PRHDT and CDR2 FYEKMQ (reference sequence). Deletions cut 5 bases from V and 0 bases from J, with 7 bases between. The CDR3 is made up of 13 amino acids. CDR3: CASSQGTNYGYTF. The CDR3 coding sequence is TGTGCCAGCAGCCAGGGTACTAACTATGGCTACACCTTC. The full variable domain, in which reference TRBV13 and TRBJ1-2 provide the parts outside the CDR3, is AAGVIQSPRHLIKEKRETATLKCYPIPRHDTVYWYQQGPGQDPQFLISFYEKMQSDKGSIPDRFSAQQFSDYHSELNMSSLELGDSALYFCASSQGTNYGYTFGSGTRLTVV.

This chain links TRBV19 with TRBJ2-7; possible D gene TRBD1, 6 bases. The CDR3 has 13 amino acids. In germline, CDR1 is LNHDA, CDR2 SQIVND (reference sequence). Trimming pared 11 bases from V and 0 bases from J, leaving 14 bases between. This CDR3 reads CASTRDNSYEQYF. The DNA for the CDR3 is TGTGCCTCCACCCGGGACAACTCCTACGAGCAGTACTTC.

The rearrangement links TRBV27 to TRBJ1-1; tentatively, D is TRBD1 (5 bases). Germline V gene lookup returns CDR1 MNHEY and CDR2 SMNVEV (reference sequence). This CDR3 is 13 amino acids long. Trimming removed 2 bases at V and 2 bases at J, with 6 bases between. The CDR3 DNA sequence: TGTGCCAGCAGTTTAGGGGCTAACACTGAAGCTTTCTTT. It specifies CASSLGANTEAFF.

This rearrangement joins TRBV19 to TRBJ2-7; D might be TRBD2 (6 bases). CDR3 length: 17 amino acids. The V gene's germline CDR1 is LNHDA and CDR2 SQIVND (reference sequence). Trimming took off 1 base at V and 3 bases at J, with 19 bases between the two ends. The CDR3, as DNA: TGTGCCAGTAGTATAGGGGACGCCTTCGGGGGTTTCTACGAGCAGTACTTC. Residues: CASSIGDAFGGFYEQYF. Combining the CDR3 with reference TRBV19 and TRBJ2-7 gives the whole variable domain DGGITQSPKYLFRKEGQNVTLSCEQNLNHDAMYWYRQDPGQGLRLIYYSQIVNDFQKGDIAEGYSVSREKKESFPLTVTSAQKNPTAFYLCASSIGDAFGGFYEQYFGPGTRLTVT.

The gene calls are TRBV7-3 and TRBJ2-1; 10 bases map to TRBD1. This CDR3 comprises 15 residues. The V segment lost 6 bases and the J segment 5 bases; nucleotides outside the gene matches: 7. CDR1 is SGHTA and CDR2 is FQGTGA in the germline V gene. In DNA, the CDR3 is TGTGCCAGCAGGGACGGGACAGGGGTCGACAATGAGCAGTTCTTC. The encoded protein is CASRDGTGVDNEQFF. Full variable domain (outside the CDR3, taken from reference TRBV7-3 and TRBJ2-1): GAGVSQTPSNKVTEKGKYVELRCDPISGHTALYWYRQSLGQGPEFLIYFQGTGAADDSGLPNDRFFAVRPEGSVSTLKIQRTERGDSAVYLCASRDGTGVDNEQFFGPGTRLTVL.

The chain combines TRBV28 with TRBJ2-7; 7 positions agree with TRBD1. Trimming cost V 2 bases and J 3 bases; bases outside gene matches: 4. The CDR3 covers 14 residues. Germline-derived CDR1 and CDR2 are MDHEN and SYDVKM. For the CDR3, the DNA is TGTGCCAGCAGTTTACCCCAGGGGGTCTACGAGCAGTACTTC. Encoded protein: CASSLPQGVYEQYF.

This clone was recorded once. CDR3 loop: CASSFPGRSYEQYF. Here the CDR3 DNA reads TGTGCCAGCAGCTTCCCGGGTCGGTCCTACGAGCAGTACTTC. V usage is TRBV11-2 and J usage is TRBJ2-7; D is unresolved. The V gene's germline CDR1 is SGHAT and CDR2 FQNNGV. CDR3 length equals 14 residues. The germline V and J ends were trimmed by 3 bases and 1 base, with 10 bases remaining between them.

V and J are TRBV5-8 and TRBJ1-4, with D hard to call. Germline-derived CDR1 and CDR2 are SGHTS and YDEGEE. This CDR3 has 13 residues. V lost 0 bases, J lost 8 bases, and 8 bases lay in between. The CDR3 loop reads CASSLERREKLFF. The CDR3 nucleotides read TGTGCCAGCAGCTTGGAGAGGAGGGAAAAACTGTTTTTT.

CDR3 nucleotides: TGTGCCAGCAGCCGACTAGCGGATACGCAGTATTTT. Its translation is CASSRLADTQYF. This chain links TRBV7-9 with TRBJ2-3; TRBD2 matches 8 bases. J lost 6 bases, V lost 5 bases, and 1 base had no gene match. CDR1 is SEHNR, CDR2 FQNEAQ, per germline (reference sequence). The CDR3 has 12 residues.

V gene TRBV7-9 combines with J gene TRBJ1-1, with 7 nucleotides matching TRBD1. V gave up 3 bases and J gave up 4 bases; unmatched junction bases: 8. In germline, CDR1 is SEHNR, CDR2 FQNEAQ (reference sequence). This CDR3 has 15 amino acids. The CDR3 here is CASSFSGGSGTEAFF. As DNA, the CDR3 is TGTGCCAGCAGCTTTTCAGGGGGATCGGGCACTGAAGCTTTCTTT.

The V and J genes are TRBV13 and TRBJ1-2, with 9 bases matching TRBD1. The length of the CDR3 is 16 residues. The junction had 10 bases not matched to a gene; V was cut back by 5 bases and J by 3 bases. Germline CDR1 PRHDT, CDR2 FYEKMQ (reference sequence). In DNA form, the CDR3 reads TGTGCCAGCAGCACGTCCGGGACAGGGTTGGACTATGGCTACACCTTC. Its protein product is CASSTSGTGLDYGYTF.

The rearrangement joins TRBV14 to TRBJ2-7, with 7 bases fitting TRBD2. This CDR3 comprises 17 residues. Germline V gives CDR1 SGHDN, CDR2 FVKESK. V shed 0 bases, J shed 4 bases, and the junction held 12 bases outside the gene matches. CDR3 protein: CASSQEGYSLSGYEQYF. The CDR3 DNA reads as TGTGCCAGCAGCCAAGAAGGGTATAGCCTTAGCGGGTACGAGCAGTACTTC.

The chain recombines TRBV6-1 with TRBJ2-7, with D perhaps matching TRBD1 (6 bases). Trimming cost V 4 bases and J 0 bases, with 10 bases left between them. This CDR3 comprises 14 residues. CDR1 is MNHNS and CDR2 is SASEGT in the germline V gene. As DNA, the CDR3 is TGTGCCAGCAGTGGAAGGGGGAGCTCCTACGAGCAGTACTTC. Translated, it gives CASSGRGSSYEQYF.

In this sample, this clone turned up a few times. The CDR3 DNA is TGTGCCAGCAGTGAGGGGCAGGGGAGCATATGGGCCCAGCATTTT. Amino acids: CASSEGQGSIWAQHF. The rearrangement uses TRBV6-1 and TRBJ1-5; weak D call: TRBD1 (6 bases). The CDR3 extends over 15 amino acids. CDR1 is MNHNS, CDR2 SASEGT, per germline. Trimming shortened V by 3 bases and J by 11 bases, and 20 bases separated the two germline ends.

The rearrangement uses TRBV6-5 and TRBJ1-2; D remains ambiguous. There are 14 residues in the CDR3. Trimming took 4 bases from V and 2 from J, leaving 11 bases between them. Germline V gene sequence: CDR1 MNHEY, CDR2 SVGAGI. CDR3 sequence (DNA): TGTGCCAGCAGTTTGGGCCCCGCGAACTATGGCTACACCTTC. As protein: CASSLGPANYGYTF.

This chain connects TRBV27 to TRBJ1-2; a possible D gene is TRBD1 (5 bases). V was clipped by 2 bases and J by 8 bases, with 21 bases between them. Germline V gives CDR1 MNHEY, CDR2 SMNVEV (reference sequence). This CDR3 contains 16 residues. The CDR3 coding sequence is TGTGCCAGCAGTTTAGAGTGGCGGCAGGGAGGAGAGGGCTACACCTTC. Translated, it gives CASSLEWRQGGEGYTF.

The rearrangement joins TRBV5-5 to TRBJ2-1; 7 nucleotides line up with TRBD2. CDR3 size: 16 residues. Germline V gene sequence: CDR1 SGHKS, CDR2 YYEKEE (reference sequence). The V segment lost 4 bases and the J segment 8 bases; nucleotides outside the gene matches: 15. The CDR3 region has the DNA TGTGCCAGCAGCCCCCCTTCAGGCGGGGGAGGAGATGAGCAGTTCTTC. As protein: CASSPPSGGGGDEQFF.

The chain combines TRBV15 with TRBJ2-3, with TRBD2 matching 10 bases. This CDR3 contains 16 residues. Losses at the gene ends were 0 bases for V and 6 bases for J; bases not matched to a gene: 6. Germline V gives CDR1 LNHNV, CDR2 YYDKDF (reference sequence). CDR3: CATSRDQRGGWDTQYF. CDR3 DNA: TGTGCCACCAGCAGAGATCAGCGGGGGGGTTGGGATACGCAGTATTTT.

The chain carries TRBV7-9 and TRBJ2-2; 14 positions agree with TRBD2. V lost 6 bases to trimming and J lost 0 bases; unmatched junction nucleotides: 9. Germline-derived CDR1 and CDR2 are SEHNR and FQNEAQ (reference sequence). The CDR3 is 19 residues long. CDR3 DNA sequence: TGTGCCAGCAGTTCCACGGGACTAGCGGGGGCCACGAACACCGGGGAGCTGTTTTTT. Residues: CASSSTGLAGATNTGELFF.